This entry lists 8 T cell receptor beta chains sequenced from one sample in a study of blood T cell repertoires in COVID-19. TCRdb's table, derived via immunoSEQ multiplex PCR, lists solely in-frame clones and lacks some. The sample contains 300,000 to 400,000 clones, approximately 92% of which appear only once. The sample consisted of PBMCs or T cells enriched from blood (not recorded which). Receptors were obtained from a man between 18 and 35 years old who had recovered from COVID-19.

Regarding this clone: Other DNA sequences in this specimen translate into the identical CDR3. The rearrangement uses TRBV6-5 and TRBJ2-7, with 14 bases lining up with TRBD2. The CDR3 runs 15 residues. The germline V gene has CDR1 MNHEY and CDR2 SVGAGI. J was trimmed by 3 bases and V by 2 bases; bases with no gene match: 0. The CDR3 region has the DNA TGTGCCAGCAGTTACGGGACTAGCGGGAGCTACGAGCAGTACTTC. Protein sequence: CASSYGTSGSYEQYF.

V and J are TRBV2 and TRBJ2-5; TRBD2 agrees at 16 bases. Losses at the gene ends were 8 bases for V and 2 bases for J; bases not matched to a gene: 5. CDR3 length: 16 residues. CDR1 is SNHLY and CDR2 is FYNNEI in the germline V gene. The CDR3 DNA sequence: TGTGCCAGCCTGGGACTAGCGGGGGGGAGTCAAGAGACCCAGTACTTC. Translation: CASLGLAGGSQETQYF.

In its sample, this clone was seen once. This chain uses TRBV10-3 with TRBJ2-1; 11 bases match TRBD2. The CDR3 spans 17 residues. V lost 4 bases and J lost 5; bases outside the gene matches: 10. Per the germline V gene, CDR1 is ENHRY and CDR2 is SYGVKD. DNA of the CDR3: TGTGCCATCAGTGGGGCCGAGGGACTAGCGGATAACAATGAGCAGTTCTTC. Its translation is CAISGAEGLADNNEQFF.

This chain connects TRBV7-2 to TRBJ2-5, with 9 nucleotides matching TRBD2. The CDR3 has 15 residues. V shed 1 base and J 5 bases; nucleotides not matched to a gene: 5. Germline loops: CDR1 SGHTA, CDR2 FQGNSA. For the CDR3, the DNA is TGTGCCAGCAGCTTAGTACTAGCGGGCGGTGAGACCCAGTACTTC. The encoded protein is CASSLVLAGGETQYF.

The chain combines TRBV24-1 with TRBJ1-5; no clear D. Trimming took 4 bases from V and 5 from J, leaving 11 bases between them. The V gene's germline CDR1 is KGHDR and CDR2 SFDVKD. The CDR3 contains 14 residues. For the CDR3, the DNA is TGTGCCACCAGTGACAGTCAGGTTGATCAGCCCCAGCATTTT. It translates to CATSDSQVDQPQHF.

This chain uses TRBV28 with TRBJ1-1, with TRBD1 matching 9 bases. The CDR3 has 16 amino acids. J gave up 1 base and V 7 bases, and 10 bases lay outside the gene matches. Germline CDR1 is MDHEN and CDR2 is SYDVKM. CDR3 region: CASKDRGLSGNTEAFF. The DNA for the CDR3 is TGTGCCAGCAAAGACAGGGGGTTATCGGGGAACACTGAAGCTTTCTTT. The whole variable domain, filled in from reference TRBV28 and TRBJ1-1, reads DVKVTQSSRYLVKRTGEKVFLECVQDMDHENMFWYRQDPGLGLRLIYFSYDVKMKEKGDIPEGYSVSREKKERFSLILESASTNQTSMYLCASKDRGLSGNTEAFFGQGTRLTVV.

The J gene is TRBJ1-2, the V gene TRBV11-2, with 8 positions matching TRBD1. Germline V lookup: CDR1 SGHAT, CDR2 FQNNGV. Losses at the gene ends were 0 bases for V and 1 base for J; bases not matched to a gene: 10. The CDR3 totals 18 residues. CDR3 in DNA: TGTGCCAGCAGCTTAGATAAGGGACAGGCGAAGGTTAACTATGGCTACACCTTC. Its protein is CASSLDKGQAKVNYGYTF.

This rearrangement joins TRBV18 to TRBJ1-2; TRBD1 matches 7 bases. Germline V gene sequence: CDR1 KGHSH, CDR2 LQKENI. The CDR3 is 14 residues long. Trimming cost V 3 bases and J 2 bases; bases outside gene matches: 3. Written as DNA, the CDR3 is TGTGCCAGCTCACCTCTACAGGGGAACTATGGCTACACCTTC. Its protein is CASSPLQGNYGYTF.